Each of the 24 T cell receptor beta chains below was sequenced from the same sample in a study of response to subunit inactivated influenza vaccine. TCRdb re-analysed the RT-PCR reads in MiXCR, keeping a single row per CDR3 protein. The sample lists about 540,000 distinct CDR3 sequences, approximately 20% seen once, with 2.5% to 3.5% in the top ten. Separately, the same data were catalogued under a study of T cells expressing NK-cell markers. That study adds: 5'RACE template switching with UMIs produced the TCR beta cDNA.

The sequencing used CD4+ T cells sorted from PBMCs, collected roughly 12 days after vaccination. These receptors originate from a man aged 50 to 60 who received an inactivated influenza vaccine.

The V gene is TRBV2, the J gene TRBJ1-2, with D maybe TRBD1 (5 bases). There are 13 residues in the CDR3. V shed 6 bases and J shed 2 bases, with 10 bases lying between them. Germline assignment: CDR1 SNHLY and CDR2 FYNNEI. The CDR3 sequence: CASRGRQNYGYTF. CDR3 sequence (DNA): TGTGCCAGCAGAGGGAGACAGAACTATGGCTACACCTTC.

A few counts support this clonotype. Compared with germline, one end of the junction differs, possibly owing to a read error. The chain employs TRBV6-1 and TRBJ1-6; D unresolved. The CDR3 is made up of 12 amino acids. The germline CDR1 and CDR2 sequences are MNHNS and SASEGT. Written as DNA, the CDR3 is TGTGCCAGCAATGAATTCGACTTATCCCTCCACTTT. Residues: CASNEFDLSLHF.

V gene TRBV6-1 combines with J gene TRBJ2-5; 10 bases are shared with TRBD2. CDR1 is MNHNS and CDR2 is SASEGT in the germline V gene. The V gene end was trimmed by 6 bases and the J gene end by 2 bases; junction bases not matched to a gene: 9. The CDR3 extends over 16 amino acids. The chain's CDR3 is CASRDPGLATQETQYF. Written as DNA, the CDR3 is TGTGCCAGCAGAGATCCGGGACTAGCGACTCAAGAGACCCAGTACTTC.

This clonotype was seen a few times. The rearrangement links TRBV5-5 to TRBJ2-5; no firm D call. The germline gives CDR1 SGHKS, CDR2 YYEKEE (reference sequence). This CDR3 has 16 amino acids. The germline V and J ends were trimmed by 4 bases and 2 bases, with 18 bases remaining between them. The CDR3, as DNA: TGTGCCAGCAGCCCAACTGCGTGGACCGCTCAAGAGACCCAGTACTTC. Translating it yields CASSPTAWTAQETQYF.

This clonotype was counted a few times. V gene TRBV20-1 combines with J gene TRBJ1-4; D gene ambiguous. The germline gives CDR1 DFQATT, CDR2 SNEGSKA (reference sequence). This CDR3 region has 13 residues. The V end lost 4 bases, the J end lost 7 bases, and 13 bases lay between the germline ends. This chain's CDR3 is CSAIRQTGEKLFF. The CDR3 nucleotides are TGCAGTGCTATTCGACAAACGGGTGAAAAACTGTTTTTT.

The chain links TRBV6-6 to TRBJ2-1; D remains ambiguous. Germline V gives CDR1 MNHNY, CDR2 SVGAGI (reference sequence). V was trimmed by 1 base and J by 6 bases, leaving 4 bases between them. The CDR3 has 12 residues. CDR3 sequence reads: CASSYYGNEQFF. For the CDR3, the DNA is TGTGCCAGCAGTTACTATGGCAATGAGCAGTTCTTC.

V and J are TRBV10-3 and TRBJ1-4, with D uncertain. CDR3 length: 13 residues. Germline assignment: CDR1 ENHRY and CDR2 SYGVKD. V gave up 6 bases and J gave up 0 bases, with 5 bases separating them. The CDR3 DNA reads as TGTGCCATCAGCTGGACAACTAATGAAAAACTGTTTTTT. The encoded protein is CAISWTTNEKLFF.

This clonotype was detected a few times. This rearrangement joins TRBV19 to TRBJ2-7, with a possible D match to TRBD1 (6 bases). This CDR3 is 15 amino acids long. Germline CDR1 LNHDA, CDR2 SQIVND (reference sequence). V dropped 3 bases and J dropped 2 bases, with 14 bases sitting between them. In DNA form, the CDR3 reads TGTGCCAGTAGTATTATCTCAGGGGATACCTACGAGCAGTACTTC. Translation gives CASSIISGDTYEQYF.

This clonotype was observed a handful of times. The chain carries TRBV7-2 and TRBJ2-4, with 8 bases identical to TRBD2. Germline V gene data show CDR1 as SGHTA and CDR2 as FQGNSA. CDR3 length: 13 residues. With 1 base clipped from V and 15 bases from J, the junction kept 8 bases outside the gene matches. The CDR3 DNA reads as TGTGCCAGCAGCTTAGGCCCGCGGGGGGCGCGGTACTTC. It specifies CASSLGPRGARYF.

This clonotype was found a few times. The rearrangement uses TRBV7-2 and TRBJ2-2; maybe TRBD2 (7 bases). The CDR3 totals 14 residues. Per the germline V gene, CDR1 is SGHTA and CDR2 is FQGNSA. The V end lost 11 bases, the J end lost 6 bases, and 19 bases lay between the germline ends. The CDR3 is CAVRQGGLSGELFF. In DNA, the CDR3 is TGTGCCGTGCGCCAAGGGGGACTATCCGGGGAGCTGTTTTTT. The whole variable domain, filled in from reference TRBV7-2 and TRBJ2-2, reads GAGVSQSPSNKVTEKGKDVELRCDPISGHTALYWYRQSLGQGLEFLIYFQGNSAPDKSGLPSDRFSAERTGGSVSTLTIQRTQQEDSAVYLCAVRQGGLSGELFFGEGSRLTVL.

As DNA, the CDR3 is TGTGCCATCAGTGAGTCCCTGACTGGAAGGGGAAGAGATACGCAGTATTTT. Translation gives CAISESLTGRGRDTQYF. V is TRBV10-3 and J is TRBJ2-3, with D perhaps TRBD1 (5 bases). Trimming shortened V by 0 bases and J by 5 bases, and 18 bases separated the two germline ends. CDR3 length equals 17 residues. Germline CDR1 and CDR2: ENHRY and SYGVKD.

This chain links TRBV12-3 or TRBV12-4 with TRBJ2-2; D is ambiguous. Trimming left V 6 bases short and J 4 bases short, with 6 bases between. CDR3 size: 12 residues. The CDR3 bases are TGTGCCAGCAGACGTCCCACCGGGGAGCTGTTTTTT. This gives the protein CASRRPTGELFF.

The chain recombines TRBV12-3 or TRBV12-4 with TRBJ2-2; 7 bases are shared with TRBD1. This CDR3 is 15 amino acids long. V was pared by 6 bases and J by 6 bases, with 10 bases of the junction left unmatched. The CDR3 protein is CASRVDRVLAGELFF. The DNA of the CDR3 is TGTGCCAGCAGGGTTGACAGGGTGTTGGCCGGGGAGCTGTTTTTT.

This clonotype came up a few times. The chain employs TRBV20-1 and TRBJ1-2; D gene unclear. The CDR3 is made up of 16 amino acids. Germline CDR1 is DFQATT and CDR2 is SNEGSKA (reference sequence). Trimming left V 0 bases short and J 1 base short, with 15 bases between. The CDR3 coding sequence is TGCAGTGCTAGAGATAATACAGTTGGCGTTAACTATGGCTACACCTTC. This codes for CSARDNTVGVNYGYTF.

As for this clonotype: An end of the junction differs from the germline gene, which may be a read error. This sequence joins TRBV7-7 and TRBJ2-2, with unresolved D. Germline-derived CDR1 and CDR2 are SSHAT and FNYEAQ (reference sequence). The length of the CDR3 is 15 residues. This CDR3 is CASSSSPWGTGELFF. As DNA, the CDR3 is TGTGCTAGCAGCTCGAGTCCCTGGGGCACCGGGGAGCTGTTTTTT.

The chain uses TRBV9 and TRBJ2-2; D might be TRBD2 (6 bases). Trimming removed 2 bases from V and 5 bases from J, with 13 bases in between. CDR1 SGDLS and CDR2 YYNGEE come from the germline V gene. The CDR3 has 15 amino acids. The CDR3 protein is CASSVAGSKTGELFF. The CDR3 DNA is TGTGCCAGCAGCGTCGCGGGAAGTAAAACCGGGGAGCTGTTTTTT. Based on the CDR3 plus reference TRBV9 and TRBJ2-2, the full variable domain is DSGVTQTPKHLITATGQRVTLRCSPRSGDLSVYWYQQSLDQGLQFLIQYYNGEERAKGNILERFSAQQFPDLHSELNLSSLELGDSALYFCASSVAGSKTGELFFGEGSRLTVL.

The chain combines TRBV6-2 or TRBV6-3 with TRBJ2-3; D gene unclear. Germline CDR1 and CDR2: MNHEY and SVGEGT. This CDR3 contains 13 residues. Trimming left V 2 bases short and J 2 bases short, with 5 bases between. The CDR3 spells CASSYGYTDTQYF. The CDR3 region has the DNA TGTGCCAGCAGTTACGGGTACACAGATACGCAGTATTTT.

The genes are TRBV27 and TRBJ1-2; D not certain. Trimming removed 6 bases from V and 8 bases from J, with 16 bases in between. The CDR3 sequence is 13 residues long. CDR1 and CDR2 (germline): MNHEY, SMNVEV (reference sequence). The CDR3 protein is CASSTSWGGGYTF. In nucleotides, the CDR3 is TGTGCCAGCAGCACTTCCTGGGGAGGGGGCTACACCTTC.

This clonotype appeared a few times. The chain joins TRBV28 to TRBJ2-3; D unresolved. The germline CDR1 and CDR2 sequences are MDHEN and SYDVKM. This CDR3 has 14 residues. V was pared by 5 bases and J by 2 bases, with 11 bases between. CDR3 DNA: TGTGCCAGCAGTCGCGTACACAACACAGATACGCAGTATTTT. Translation gives CASSRVHNTDTQYF.

The CDR3 nucleotides are TGTGCCAGCAGCATGGTCCTGGGCGGGGGCACAGATACGCAGTATTTT. Its protein is CASSMVLGGGTDTQYF. The chain combines TRBV7-6 with TRBJ2-3; a weak D match, TRBD2 (6 bases). From germline, CDR1 is SGHVS and CDR2 FNYEAQ. The CDR3 sequence is 16 residues long. The germline V and J ends were trimmed by 5 bases and 1 base, with 16 bases remaining between them.

The rearrangement uses TRBV14 and TRBJ2-3; D perhaps matches TRBD1 (6 bases). CDR1 and CDR2 (germline): SGHDN, FVKESK. The CDR3 has 16 residues. V gave up 4 bases and J gave up 4 bases, with 18 bases separating them. CDR3 DNA: TGTGCCAGCAGCCTAATGGGCCTCTCAGGGGCAGATACGCAGTATTTT. Translating gives CASSLMGLSGADTQYF.

This clonotype has only a few counts. This chain links TRBV29-1 with TRBJ1-1; tentatively, D is TRBD1 (6 bases). Germline CDR1 reads SQVTM; CDR2 reads ANQGSEA. The V end was cut by 2 bases, the J end by 3 bases, with 16 bases between. The CDR3 is 15 amino acids. The DNA for the CDR3 is TGCAGCGTTGAAACGAGGTGGGGGGCGGACACTGAAGCTTTCTTT. Its translation: CSVETRWGADTEAFF.

This clonotype was detected a few times. The chain couples TRBV24-1 to TRBJ2-1, with D perhaps TRBD2 (6 bases). The length of the CDR3 is 17 residues. Germline assignment: CDR1 KGHDR and CDR2 SFDVKD. The V end was cut by 2 bases, the J end by 0 bases, with 13 bases between. The CDR3 region has the DNA TGTGCCACCAGTGATTCCTGGGGAGGCAGCTCCTACAATGAGCAGTTCTTC. This codes for CATSDSWGGSSYNEQFF.

This clonotype was counted at least ten times. The V call is TRBV5-1, the J call TRBJ2-5; 9 positions agree with TRBD1. The CDR3 is 14 amino acids. The trim removed 2 bases at V and 5 bases at J, leaving 4 bases unmatched. The germline V gene has CDR1 SGHRS and CDR2 YFSETQ. The CDR3 nucleotides read TGCGCCAGCAGCTTTGGACAGGGGAGGGAGACCCAGTACTTC. It is translated as CASSFGQGRETQYF.